The sequence of this T cell receptor beta chain was determined in a study of post-analysis software for immune sequencing data. As for the study in general: As for disease course, relapsing-remitting, secondary progressive and progressive-relapsing multiple sclerosis were all included.

The ends lost 0 bases at V and 5 bases at J; junction bases unmatched: 13. CDR1 MGHRA and CDR2 YSYEKL come from the germline V gene. The CDR3 has 17 residues. Incorporated into the TCR beta cDNA libraries were unique molecular identifiers, which served to reduce PCR and sequencing biases. The yield from roughly 1 to 10 million T cells was around 500,000 cDNA molecules in total. TCRdb recomputed calls from the PCR reads with MiXCR, one row per CDR3 protein. The sample includes about 170,000 distinct CDR3 sequences, about 30% seen only once; the top ten take less than 1.6%. Regarding the study as a whole: Analysis by F measure revealed that same-batch samples clustered strongly together. Controls showed lower frequencies than patients for roughly five TRBV segments, and TRBV5-6, TRBV5-1 and TRBV20-1 were among these. Controls had significantly higher normalized Chao1 diversity than multiple sclerosis patients.

In its sample, this clonotype was seen many times. Its antigen is currently unknown. Sequencing was carried out using blood. The TCR sequence derives from a girl aged 10-17 years with multiple sclerosis. The rearrangement links TRBV4-1 to TRBJ2-7; 7 bases line up with TRBD1. The CDR3 DNA follows: TGCGCCAGCAGCCAAGATTCCGGCCAGGGGGAAGAGGACGAGCAGTACTTC. Protein product: CASSQDSGQGEEDEQYF.